This entry lists 20 T cell receptor beta chains sequenced from one sample in a study of blood T cells in healthy people across ages. The authors ran a second PCR of roughly 7 to 11 cycles using a sample-barcoded 5' primer and a J-beta primer mix. MiXCR, run by TCRdb on the 5' RACE reads, gives a single entry per CDR3 protein. The data show roughly 860,000 distinct CDR3 sequences, under 80% seen once. Specimen: blood. Receptors were obtained from a man aged 25-45 years in good health.

The rearrangement uses TRBV7-2 and TRBJ1-6; D is ambiguous. The CDR3 contains 15 residues. The V gene lost 4 bases and the J gene lost 8 bases, with 15 bases spanning the gap. The germline V gene has CDR1 SGHTA and CDR2 FQGNSA. The CDR3 here is CASSSSFLGDSPLHF. The CDR3 DNA is TGTGCCAGCAGCTCTTCCTTTCTCGGAGATTCACCCCTCCACTTT.

This clonotype was detected only once. The chain uses TRBV6-5 and TRBJ2-1; D ambiguous. The CDR3 is 13 residues long. Trimming took 7 bases from V and 4 from J, leaving 11 bases between them. Germline V gene lookup returns CDR1 MNHEY and CDR2 SVGAGI. The CDR3 spells CASTKDRYNEQFF. The CDR3 DNA reads TGTGCCAGCACCAAAGATCGATACAATGAGCAGTTCTTC.

The chain recombines TRBV3-1 with TRBJ2-2, with D uncertain. Trimming shortened V by 0 bases and J by 8 bases, and 7 bases separated the two germline ends. CDR3 length equals 13 residues. Looked up from germline, CDR1 is LGHDT and CDR2 is YNNKEL (reference sequence). The CDR3 region is CASSQDNKGELFF. In nucleotides, the CDR3 is TGTGCCAGCAGCCAAGATAATAAGGGGGAGCTGTTTTTT.

Concerning this clonotype: Compared with germline, one end of the junction differs, possibly owing to a read error. The rearrangement joins TRBV6-2 or TRBV6-3 to TRBJ2-5; weak D call: TRBD2 (6 bases). Germline loops: CDR1 MNHEY, CDR2 SVGEGT. The CDR3 consists of 14 residues. The CDR3 DNA is TGTGCCAGCAGTTCGACTAGACTACAAGAGACCCGGTACTTC. This sequence encodes CASSSTRLQETRYF.

The rearrangement joins TRBV7-2 to TRBJ2-7; D possibly corresponds to TRBD1 (6 bases). Between the trimmed V and J ends, which lost 1 base and 6 bases, there was a span of 10 bases. Germline CDR1 reads SGHTA; CDR2 reads FQGNSA. CDR3 size: 13 residues. Here the CDR3 DNA reads TGTGCCAGCAGCTTAGAGGACAGACTCGAGCAGTACTTC. Translation: CASSLEDRLEQYF. The complete variable domain, with remaining parts taken from reference TRBV7-2 and TRBJ2-7, reads GAGVSQSPSNKVTEKGKDVELRCDPISGHTALYWYRQSLGQGLEFLIYFQGNSAPDKSGLPSDRFSAERTGGSVSTLTIQRTQQEDSAVYLCASSLEDRLEQYFGPGTRLTVT.

The rearrangement joins TRBV20-1 to TRBJ2-1; D is perhaps TRBD2 (6 bases). V gave up 4 bases and J gave up 0 bases, with 10 bases separating them. The CDR3 spans 14 residues. Germline V gives CDR1 DFQATT, CDR2 SNEGSKA (reference sequence). This chain's CDR3 is CSATGLISYNEQFF. CDR3 nucleotides: TGCAGTGCTACGGGACTCATCTCCTACAATGAGCAGTTCTTC.

This clonotype was found a few times. This chain uses TRBV6-2 or TRBV6-3 with TRBJ2-5; D possibly corresponds to TRBD2 (5 bases). TRBJ2-7 matches the DNA end more closely, so the J call is doubtful. Germline V gene data show CDR1 as MNHEY and CDR2 as SVGEGT. This CDR3 is built from 13 residues. CDR3 DNA: TGTGCCAGCAGTTACCTCCCCGGGATCGAGCAGTACTTC. It translates to CASSYLPGIEQYF.

The genes are TRBV29-1 and TRBJ2-2, with 9 bases aligning to TRBD1. Germline V gene lookup returns CDR1 SQVTM and CDR2 ANQGSEA. The CDR3 totals 15 residues. V lost 6 bases to trimming and J lost 7 bases; unmatched junction nucleotides: 12. The CDR3 spells CSVYTGTGIVGELFF. The DNA of the CDR3 is TGCAGCGTCTATACCGGGACAGGGATCGTCGGGGAGCTGTTTTTT.

J is TRBJ2-1 and V is TRBV20-1, with TRBD2 identical over 9 bases. The V gene end was trimmed by 0 bases and the J gene end by 5 bases; junction bases not matched to a gene: 5. The CDR3 length is 15 residues. CDR1 DFQATT and CDR2 SNEGSKA come from the germline V gene (reference sequence). CDR3 loop: CSARDPAGGNNEQFF. The CDR3 nucleotides are TGCAGTGCTAGAGATCCGGCGGGGGGGAACAATGAGCAGTTCTTC.

The table lists this clonotype with a few counts. V is TRBV6-2 or TRBV6-3 and J is TRBJ2-1; 12 bases are a match to TRBD2. Germline V gene sequence: CDR1 MNHEY, CDR2 SVGEGT. The CDR3 sequence is 15 residues long. The V and J ends lost 5 bases and 8 bases, in that order; junction bases with no gene match: 7. The CDR3 sequence: CASSQLAGGRYEQFF. The CDR3 DNA sequence: TGTGCCAGCAGTCAGCTAGCGGGGGGGCGGTATGAGCAGTTCTTC.

The V call is TRBV5-1, the J call TRBJ2-7; TRBD2 matches 9 bases. CDR1 and CDR2 from the germline V gene are SGHRS and YFSETQ. The CDR3 totals 15 residues. V shed 4 bases and J 7 bases; nucleotides not matched to a gene: 12. Written as DNA, the CDR3 is TGCGCCAGCAGCGGCGGGACTAGCATCGGCAATGAGCAGTACTTC. Protein product: CASSGGTSIGNEQYF.

The rearrangement uses TRBV19 and TRBJ2-4; no definite D call. The germline gives CDR1 LNHDA, CDR2 SQIVND (reference sequence). Trimming removed 4 bases from V and 5 bases from J, with 6 bases in between. The CDR3 runs to 12 residues. The CDR3 nucleotides read TGTGCCAGTAGTACTTATGAAAACATTCAGTACTTC. Protein: CASSTYENIQYF.

The CDR3 nucleotides are TGCAGTGCTAGTAATTGGTCCCCTGGCGGTCAGCCCCAGCATTTT. It codes for CSASNWSPGGQPQHF. The chain links TRBV20-1 to TRBJ1-5; D ambiguous. The V gene's germline CDR1 is DFQATT and CDR2 SNEGSKA (reference sequence). V was cut by 3 bases and J by 6 bases, with 18 bases left in between. This CDR3 region has 15 residues.

V is TRBV6-6 and J is TRBJ2-7; D remains ambiguous. Germline CDR1 is MNHNY and CDR2 is SVGAGI (reference sequence). V was clipped by 0 bases and J by 2 bases, with 8 bases between them. CDR3 length: 14 amino acids. The CDR3 spells CASSYSGDAYEQYF. The CDR3 nucleotides read TGTGCCAGCAGTTACTCTGGCGATGCCTACGAGCAGTACTTC.

This chain joins TRBV7-9 and TRBJ2-1, with 12 positions matching TRBD2. Germline CDR1 is SEHNR and CDR2 is FQNEAQ (reference sequence). Trimming cost V 6 bases and J 7 bases; bases outside gene matches: 4. The CDR3 covers 14 residues. CDR3 sequence: CASRASGGGNEQFF. CDR3 in DNA: TGTGCCAGCAGGGCTAGCGGGGGGGGTAATGAGCAGTTCTTC.

The V gene is TRBV12-3 or TRBV12-4, the J gene TRBJ2-7; the match to TRBD1 covers 7 bases. The junction had 16 bases not matched to a gene; V was cut back by 6 bases and J by 2 bases. The CDR3 sequence is 17 residues long. This CDR3 reads CASSPGTVIVGAYEQYF. The DNA of the CDR3 is TGTGCCAGCAGCCCCGGGACAGTCATCGTCGGGGCCTACGAGCAGTACTTC.

This chain uses TRBV19 with TRBJ1-2; D remains ambiguous. Looked up from germline, CDR1 is LNHDA and CDR2 is SQIVND (reference sequence). V lost 3 bases and J lost 2, with 7 bases in between. This CDR3 spans 13 amino acids. The CDR3 nucleotides are TGTGCCAGTAGTATTCTCGAGAACTATGGCTACACCTTC. It encodes CASSILENYGYTF.

V is TRBV9 and J is TRBJ2-2; D is unclear. The germline V gene has CDR1 SGDLS and CDR2 YYNGEE. The length of the CDR3 is 13 residues. V shed 5 bases and J shed 4 bases, with 9 bases lying between them. CDR3 protein: CASSPSPTGELFF. CDR3 DNA sequence: TGTGCCAGCAGTCCTTCCCCCACCGGGGAGCTGTTTTTT.

In its sample, this clonotype was seen a few times. The chain combines TRBV7-9 with TRBJ1-1, with D perhaps TRBD1 (6 bases). Looked up from germline, CDR1 is SEHNR and CDR2 is FQNEAQ (reference sequence). Trimming stripped 4 bases from V and 0 bases from J, with 12 bases between. This CDR3 has 15 residues. This chain's CDR3 is CASSSIDRMNTEAFF. For the CDR3, the DNA is TGTGCCAGCAGCTCTATAGACAGGATGAACACTGAAGCTTTCTTT.

This clonotype was observed a single time. This chain connects TRBV5-1 to TRBJ1-4, with D unclear. There are 15 residues in the CDR3. V was trimmed by 3 bases and J by 1 base, leaving 10 bases between them. CDR1 is SGHRS, CDR2 YFSETQ, per germline. CDR3 sequence: CASSYSPGTNEKLFF. In DNA form, the CDR3 reads TGCGCCAGCAGCTACTCCCCGGGAACTAATGAAAAACTGTTTTTT.